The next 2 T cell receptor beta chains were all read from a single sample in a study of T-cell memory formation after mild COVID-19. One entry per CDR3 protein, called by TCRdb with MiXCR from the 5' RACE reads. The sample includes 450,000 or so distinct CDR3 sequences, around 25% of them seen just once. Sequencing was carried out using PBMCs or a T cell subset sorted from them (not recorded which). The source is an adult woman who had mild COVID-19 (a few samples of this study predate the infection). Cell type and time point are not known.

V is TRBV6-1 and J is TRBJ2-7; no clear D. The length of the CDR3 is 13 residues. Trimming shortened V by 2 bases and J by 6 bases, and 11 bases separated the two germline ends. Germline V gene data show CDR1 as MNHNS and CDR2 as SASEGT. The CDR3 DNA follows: TGTGCCAGCAGTGAACAGCCCCTAGGCGAGCAGTACTTC. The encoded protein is CASSEQPLGEQYF.

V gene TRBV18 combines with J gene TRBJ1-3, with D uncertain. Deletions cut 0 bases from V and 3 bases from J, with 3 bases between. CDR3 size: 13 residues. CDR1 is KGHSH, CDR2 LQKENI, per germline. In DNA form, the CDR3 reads TGTGCCAGCTCACCACCATTTGGAAACACCATATATTTT. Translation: CASSPPFGNTIYF. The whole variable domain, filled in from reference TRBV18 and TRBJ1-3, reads NAGVMQNPRHLVRRRGQEARLRCSPMKGHSHVYWYRQLPEEGLKFMVYLQKENIIDESGMPKERFSAEFPKEGPSILRIQQVVRGDSAAYFCASSPPFGNTIYFGEGSWLTVV.